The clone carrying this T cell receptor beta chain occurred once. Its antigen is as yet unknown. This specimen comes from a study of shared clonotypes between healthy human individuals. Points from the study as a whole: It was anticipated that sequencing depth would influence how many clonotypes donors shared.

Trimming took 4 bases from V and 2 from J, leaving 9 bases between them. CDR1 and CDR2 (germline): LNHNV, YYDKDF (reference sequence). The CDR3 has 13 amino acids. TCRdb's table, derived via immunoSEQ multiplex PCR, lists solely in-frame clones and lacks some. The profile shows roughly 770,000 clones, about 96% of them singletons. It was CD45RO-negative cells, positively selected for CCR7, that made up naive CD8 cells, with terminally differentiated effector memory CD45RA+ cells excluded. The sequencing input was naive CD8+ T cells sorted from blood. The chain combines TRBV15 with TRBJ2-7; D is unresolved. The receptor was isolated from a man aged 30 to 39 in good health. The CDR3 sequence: CATSTSTTYEQYF. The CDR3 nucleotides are TGTGCCACCAGCACGTCAACTACCTACGAGCAGTACTTC.